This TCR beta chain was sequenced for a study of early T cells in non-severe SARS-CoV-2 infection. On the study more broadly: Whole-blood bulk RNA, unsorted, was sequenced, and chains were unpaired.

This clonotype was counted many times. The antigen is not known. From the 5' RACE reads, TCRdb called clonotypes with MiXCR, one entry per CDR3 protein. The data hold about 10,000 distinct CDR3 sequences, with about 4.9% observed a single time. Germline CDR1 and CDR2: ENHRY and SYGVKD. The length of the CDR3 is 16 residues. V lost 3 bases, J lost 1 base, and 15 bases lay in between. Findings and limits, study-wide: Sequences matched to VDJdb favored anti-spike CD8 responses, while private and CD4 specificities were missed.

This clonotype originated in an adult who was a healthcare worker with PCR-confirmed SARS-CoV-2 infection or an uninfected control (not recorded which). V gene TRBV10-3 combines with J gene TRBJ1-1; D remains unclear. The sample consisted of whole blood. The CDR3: CAISDTFEGWNTEAFF. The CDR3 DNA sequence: TGTGCCATCAGTGACACTTTTGAGGGCTGGAACACTGAAGCTTTCTTT.